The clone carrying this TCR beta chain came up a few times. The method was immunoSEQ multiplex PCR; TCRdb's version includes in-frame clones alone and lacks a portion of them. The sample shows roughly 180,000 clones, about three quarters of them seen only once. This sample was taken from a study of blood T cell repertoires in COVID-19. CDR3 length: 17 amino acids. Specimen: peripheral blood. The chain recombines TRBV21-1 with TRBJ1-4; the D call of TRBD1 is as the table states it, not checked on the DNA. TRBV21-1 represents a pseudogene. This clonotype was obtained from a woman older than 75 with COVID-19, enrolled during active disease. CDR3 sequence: CASSKSDRGLMREKLFF. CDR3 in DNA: TGTGCCAGCAGCAAGTCTGACAGGGGCTTGATGCGTGAAAAACTGTTTTTT.